This TCR beta chain was recorded in a study of blood T cells in healthy people across ages. Whole-study results and caveats: Both higher diversity and more naive CD4+ cells marked long-lived donors when set against aged donors. The study found TCR beta diversity correlated strongly with naive T cell percentage.

Details on this clonotype: The antigen remains unidentified.

V lost 0 bases and J 7 bases, leaving 10 bases between the germline ends. Per germline, CDR1 LGHDT and CDR2 YNNKEL (reference sequence). This CDR3 is built from 15 residues. It was with a sample-barcoded 5' primer and a J-beta primer mix that a second PCR of roughly 6 to 12 cycles was run. TCRdb redid the calling of the 5' RACE reads with MiXCR, one entry per CDR3 protein. Here the sample spans 780,000 or so distinct CDR3 sequences, more than 55% being singletons. The clonotype comes from a man aged 40-49 years in good health. The V and J genes are TRBV3-1 and TRBJ1-6, with D possibly matching TRBD1 (5 bases). The material sequenced was blood. In nucleotides, the CDR3 is TGTGCCAGCAGCCAAGACAGGGCGAAGAATTCACCCCTCCACTTT. As protein: CASSQDRAKNSPLHF.